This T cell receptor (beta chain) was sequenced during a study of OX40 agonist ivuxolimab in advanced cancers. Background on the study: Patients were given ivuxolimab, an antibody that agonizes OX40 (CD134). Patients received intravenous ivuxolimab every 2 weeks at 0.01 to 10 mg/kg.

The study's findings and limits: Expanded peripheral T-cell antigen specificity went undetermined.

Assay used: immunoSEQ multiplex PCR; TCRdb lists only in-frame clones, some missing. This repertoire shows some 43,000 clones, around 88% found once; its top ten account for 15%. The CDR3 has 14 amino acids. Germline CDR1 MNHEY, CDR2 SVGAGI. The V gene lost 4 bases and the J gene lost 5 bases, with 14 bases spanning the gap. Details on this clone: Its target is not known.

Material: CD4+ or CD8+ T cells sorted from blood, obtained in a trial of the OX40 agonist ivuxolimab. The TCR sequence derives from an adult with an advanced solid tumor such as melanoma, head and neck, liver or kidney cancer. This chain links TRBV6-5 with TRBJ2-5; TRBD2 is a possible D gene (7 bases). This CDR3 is CASSSGGAEETQYF. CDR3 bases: TGTGCCAGCAGTTCGGGGGGCGCGGAGGAGACCCAGTACTTC.